Listed here are 11 T cell receptor beta chains from one sample, sequenced in a study of beta chain features in type 1 diabetes. The entirety of the isolated RNA underwent reverse transcription, so expressed TCRB transcripts were sequenced. The assay was immunoSEQ multiplex PCR, and TCRdb's table has in-frame clones only and misses some. This sample carries nearly 350,000 clones, less than 9.5% of them seen once, and the ten largest clones take around 0.44%. Sequencing used central memory CD4+ T cells from blood. The receptors here all came from a young woman in good health.

This chain links TRBV19 with TRBJ2-1, with D tentatively TRBD2 (5 bases). There are 12 residues in the CDR3. Germline V gene sequence: CDR1 LNHDA, CDR2 SQIVND (reference sequence). V was pared by 5 bases and J by 10 bases, with 12 bases between. The CDR3 coding sequence is TGTGCCAGTAGTCACGACCCGGGGGAGCAGTTCTTC. Protein sequence: CASSHDPGEQFF.

This clone appeared many times. This rearrangement joins TRBV14 to TRBJ2-4; 8 bases match TRBD1. Germline-derived CDR1 and CDR2 are SGHDN and FVKESK. CDR3 length: 16 residues. The trim removed 6 bases at V and 1 base at J, leaving 8 bases unmatched. CDR3 bases: TGTGCCAGCAGTGGACAGGGCGACTCGGCCAAAAACATTCAGTACTTC. It specifies CASSGQGDSAKNIQYF.

The chain couples TRBV14 to TRBJ2-7, with 9 bases matching TRBD1. J lost 6 bases, V lost 0 bases, and 9 bases had no gene match. The CDR3 contains 16 residues. Germline CDR1 and CDR2: SGHDN and FVKESK. DNA of the CDR3: TGTGCCAGCAGCCAAGAAGGCTGGACAGGGGCGTCCGAGCAGTACTTC. Protein sequence: CASSQEGWTGASEQYF.

This clone appeared a few times. The V and J genes are TRBV28 and TRBJ2-7; 9 bases agree with TRBD1. CDR1 and CDR2 from the germline V gene are MDHEN and SYDVKM. With V trimmed by 6 bases and J by 4 bases, 7 bases remained unmatched. This CDR3 has 14 amino acids. The CDR3 region has the DNA TGTGCCAGCAGCGAGCCGGGACAGGGATACGAGCAGTACTTC. Translation gives CASSEPGQGYEQYF.

This clone has just a few counts. The rearrangement links TRBV7-2 to TRBJ2-7, with TRBD2 as a possible D gene (6 bases). The germline CDR1 and CDR2 sequences are SGHTA and FQGNSA. V dropped 4 bases and J dropped 2 bases, with 15 bases sitting between them. This CDR3 region has 15 residues. The CDR3 loop reads CASSSHARGTYEQYF. The DNA of the CDR3 is TGTGCCAGCAGCTCCCATGCTCGGGGGACCTACGAGCAGTACTTC.

V and J are TRBV11-1 and TRBJ2-1, with D maybe TRBD1 (5 bases). Germline V gene sequence: CDR1 SGHAT, CDR2 FQDESV (reference sequence). V lost 2 bases and J lost 4, with 12 bases in between. The CDR3 is 15 amino acids. The CDR3 nucleotides are TGTGCCAGCAGCTTAAGGGCGGCAGGGTACAATGAGCAGTTCTTC. Protein sequence: CASSLRAAGYNEQFF. The full variable domain, in which reference TRBV11-1 and TRBJ2-1 provide the parts outside the CDR3, is EAEVAQSPRYKITEKSQAVAFWCDPISGHATLYWYRQILGQGPELLVQFQDESVVDDSQLPKDRFSAERLKGVDSTLKIQPAELGDSAMYLCASSLRAAGYNEQFFGPGTRLTVL.

This clone has just a few counts. At one end the junction does not follow the germline gene, possibly because of a read error. V is TRBV28 and J is TRBJ2-7; D possibly uses TRBD1 or TRBD2 (7 bases each). CDR1 is MDHEN and CDR2 is SYDVKM in the germline V gene. The CDR3 runs 12 residues. CDR3 sequence reads: CASGEGTVDCVF. The CDR3 region has the DNA TGTGCCAGCGGGGAGGGGACAGTCGATTGTGTATTC.

CDR3 DNA sequence: TGTGCCAGCAGCCGGGGACAGGGAGACACCGGGGAGCTGTTTTTT. It codes for CASSRGQGDTGELFF. The chain is built from TRBV7-2 and TRBJ2-2, with 9 bases matching TRBD1. Germline loops: CDR1 SGHTA, CDR2 FQGNSA. This CDR3 comprises 15 residues. V lost 5 bases to trimming and J lost 3 bases; unmatched junction nucleotides: 4.

This clone has ten or more counts. The chain is built from TRBV18 and TRBJ2-5; 11 bases agree with TRBD2. From germline, CDR1 is KGHSH and CDR2 LQKENI. The J segment lost 5 bases and the V segment lost 3 bases, leaving 8 bases of the junction unmatched. This CDR3 contains 16 residues. The CDR3 protein is CASSPRTSGLGETQYF. Written as DNA, the CDR3 is TGTGCCAGCTCACCCCGGACTAGCGGGCTCGGGGAGACCCAGTACTTC.

This clone was detected only a few times. This rearrangement joins TRBV28 to TRBJ2-3; 7 nucleotides match TRBD2. The CDR3 is 15 amino acids. Germline CDR1 MDHEN, CDR2 SYDVKM. Losses at the gene ends were 3 bases for V and 3 bases for J; bases not matched to a gene: 6. Written as DNA, the CDR3 is TGTGCCAGCAGTTTTGGCGGGAGTCCGACAGATACGCAGTATTTT. It specifies CASSFGGSPTDTQYF.

This clone turned up a few times. The same CDR3 is also encoded by other DNA sequences in this sample. This rearrangement joins TRBV28 to TRBJ1-1, with a tentative D call TRBD1 (5 bases). The CDR3 runs 12 residues. V was pared by 6 bases and J by 5 bases, with 10 bases between. Germline CDR1 MDHEN, CDR2 SYDVKM. CDR3 protein: CASRRGGTEAFF. CDR3 DNA: TGTGCCAGCAGACGGGGGGGGACTGAAGCTTTCTTT.